What follows are 18 T cell receptor beta chains derived from one specimen sequenced in a study of Ad26.COV2.S vaccination and SARS-CoV-2 variants. Sequencing was performed with immunoSEQ multiplex PCR; in TCRdb, only in-frame clones are kept and a portion is missing. The data hold approximately 400,000 clones, with 85% observed a single time. Treatment here: 15 to 20 received Ad26.COV2.S at low or high dose, single or two shots; 5 received placebo; per-sample allocation not given. All samples were drawn on day 63, counting from the first vaccine or placebo injection. Sequencing used peripheral blood, obtained in a trial of Ad26.COV2.S vaccine versus placebo. These receptors were taken from a person aged 18-60 years who received the Ad26.COV2.S COVID-19 vaccine or a placebo.

The CDR3: CASSLVNSPLHF. The CDR3 nucleotides are TGTGCCAGCAGCCTAGTCAATTCACCCCTCCACTTT. The chain is built from TRBV11-2 and TRBJ1-6; D unresolved. Trimming pared 5 bases from V and 7 bases from J, leaving 6 bases between. Germline V gene data show CDR1 as SGHAT and CDR2 as FQNNGV. The CDR3 sequence is 12 residues long.

V and J are TRBV7-8 and TRBJ2-3; TRBD2 matches 9 bases. Germline CDR1 SGHVS, CDR2 FQNEAQ. Trimming took 3 bases from V and 3 from J; bases not matched to a gene: 7. The CDR3 consists of 16 residues. The CDR3 coding sequence is TGTGCCAGCAGCTTCTTTAGCGGGAGTTCGACAGATACGCAGTATTTT. It codes for CASSFFSGSSTDTQYF.

The V and J genes are TRBV20-1 and TRBJ1-2, with a possible D match to TRBD1 (5 bases). V shed 3 bases and J shed 2 bases, with 10 bases lying between them. Germline V CDR1 and CDR2: DFQATT, SNEGSKA (reference sequence). The CDR3 runs 13 residues. This CDR3 reads CSASSRGNYGYTF. The CDR3 coding sequence is TGCAGTGCTAGTTCTCGGGGCAACTATGGCTACACCTTC.

This clone was observed once. The genes are TRBV5-4 and TRBJ2-7, with TRBD2 as a possible D gene (6 bases). The CDR3 consists of 17 residues. Germline V gene data show CDR1 as SGHNT and CDR2 as YYREEE (reference sequence). The V end was cut by 4 bases, the J end by 7 bases, with 27 bases between. The DNA for the CDR3 is TGTGCCAGCAGCGCCGGAAAAGGTGGCGGGATACCCTTGGAGCAGTACTTC. As protein: CASSAGKGGGIPLEQYF.

This chain uses TRBV7-9 with TRBJ2-7; D unresolved. The CDR3 is made up of 13 amino acids. Germline CDR1 and CDR2: SEHNR and FQNEAQ (reference sequence). Trimming removed 1 base from V and 3 bases from J, with 7 bases in between. CDR3 DNA: TGTGCCAGCAGCTTAGAAGGCGGCTACGAGCAGTACTTC. Amino acids: CASSLEGGYEQYF.

The chain links TRBV20-1 to TRBJ2-1; no clear D. Trimming removed 8 bases at V and 7 bases at J, with 9 bases between. CDR3 length: 10 amino acids. CDR1 is DFQATT, CDR2 SNEGSKA, per germline (reference sequence). The DNA of the CDR3 is TGCAGTCCACTGATGAATGAGCAGTTCTTC. It encodes CSPLMNEQFF.

This clone has at least ten counts. The chain combines TRBV11-3 with TRBJ1-6; D might be TRBD1 (6 bases). The CDR3 spans 13 residues. Germline loops: CDR1 SGHNT, CDR2 YENEEA. Trimming took off 5 bases at V and 9 bases at J, with 11 bases between the two ends. The CDR3: CASSRDNSSPLHF. The CDR3 DNA is TGTGCCAGCAGCCGGGACAACAGTTCACCCCTCCACTTT.

Worth noting for this clone: An end of the junction differs from the germline gene, which may be a read error. This chain links TRBV6-5 with TRBJ2-7; D is ambiguous. CDR1 is MNHEY, CDR2 SVGAGI, per germline. The CDR3 length is 15 residues. For the CDR3, the DNA is TGTGCCAGCAGTTACGGGGTGACAATTGGGTACGACCAGTACTTC. It translates to CASSYGVTIGYDQYF.

This chain uses TRBV28 with TRBJ1-1; D remains ambiguous. The CDR3 has 13 residues. CDR1 MDHEN and CDR2 SYDVKM come from the germline V gene. V lost 3 bases and J lost 3, with 8 bases in between. The CDR3 protein is CASSLPGHTEAFF. The CDR3 bases are TGTGCCAGCAGTTTGCCAGGACACACTGAAGCTTTCTTT.

The CDR3 loop is CASSALGGTTFTDTQYF. The DNA of the CDR3 is TGTGCCAGCAGTGCCCTCGGGGGGACGACTTTCACAGATACGCAGTATTTT. The chain employs TRBV9 and TRBJ2-3, with 7 bases that match TRBD2. Germline V lookup: CDR1 SGDLS, CDR2 YYNGEE. V gave up 5 bases and J gave up 2 bases; unmatched junction bases: 14. This CDR3 contains 17 residues.

This rearrangement joins TRBV7-2 to TRBJ1-1, with TRBD1 matching over 7 bases. Trimming cost V 5 bases and J 5 bases; bases outside gene matches: 14. The CDR3 length is 16 residues. The V gene's germline CDR1 is SGHTA and CDR2 FQGNSA. For the CDR3, the DNA is TGTGCCAGCAGCCAAGGAACTACAGGGGATTTTACTGAAGCTTTCTTT. It yields the protein CASSQGTTGDFTEAFF.

The gene calls are TRBV19 and TRBJ2-5, with D perhaps assigned TRBD1 or TRBD2 (6 bases each). Per the germline V gene, CDR1 is LNHDA and CDR2 is SQIVND (reference sequence). CDR3 length: 14 amino acids. Between the trimmed V and J ends, which lost 3 bases and 7 bases, there was a span of 15 bases. The DNA for the CDR3 is TGTGCCAGTAGTATTGGGGGGCTCTCGGGGACCCAGTACTTC. It is translated as CASSIGGLSGTQYF.

The rearrangement links TRBV7-8 to TRBJ2-3; D call uncertain. This CDR3 is 14 amino acids long. Between the trimmed V and J ends, which lost 3 bases and 0 bases, there was a span of 7 bases. CDR1 SGHVS and CDR2 FQNEAQ come from the germline V gene. The DNA for the CDR3 is TGTGCCAGCAGCTTTGGCGTGAGCACAGATACGCAGTATTTT. This sequence encodes CASSFGVSTDTQYF.

This clone turned up a few times. This chain connects TRBV19 to TRBJ1-5, with 8 bases matching TRBD1. The germline CDR1 and CDR2 sequences are LNHDA and SQIVND (reference sequence). This CDR3 spans 13 amino acids. Losses at the gene ends were 8 bases for V and 6 bases for J; bases not matched to a gene: 6. CDR3 DNA: TGTGCCAGTCGAGGGACAGGTCCTCAGCCCCAGCATTTT. Encoded protein: CASRGTGPQPQHF.

This clone appeared once. This chain links TRBV18 with TRBJ2-1; D gene ambiguous. The germline gives CDR1 KGHSH, CDR2 LQKENI. The CDR3 has 11 amino acids. Trimming pared 6 bases from V and 5 bases from J, leaving 5 bases between. For the CDR3, the DNA is TGTGCCAGCTCTCGGAACAATGAGCAGTTCTTC. This encodes CASSRNNEQFF. Full variable domain (missing parts from reference TRBV18 and TRBJ2-1): NAGVMQNPRHLVRRRGQEARLRCSPMKGHSHVYWYRQLPEEGLKFMVYLQKENIIDESGMPKERFSAEFPKEGPSILRIQQVVRGDSAAYFCASSRNNEQFFGPGTRLTVL.

CDR3 DNA sequence: TGCGCCAGCAGTGAGTCGGGAGCGGGGGGGCCCGAGCAGTACTTC. Translated: CASSESGAGGPEQYF. V is TRBV10-1 and J is TRBJ2-7; 10 bases map to TRBD2. V was pared by 0 bases and J by 6 bases, with 5 bases of the junction left unmatched. This CDR3 has 15 amino acids. CDR1 and CDR2 from the germline V gene are WNHNN and SYGVQD (reference sequence).

The chain recombines TRBV18 with TRBJ1-6; maybe TRBD1 (6 bases). The CDR3 sequence is 14 residues long. Trimming took 3 bases from V and 6 from J, leaving 9 bases between them. The germline gives CDR1 KGHSH, CDR2 LQKENI. The CDR3 sequence: CASSPAQGNSPLHF. For the CDR3, the DNA is TGTGCCAGCTCACCCGCACAGGGTAATTCACCCCTCCACTTT.

The sample holds one count of this clone. V gene TRBV18 combines with J gene TRBJ2-1; D ambiguous. The CDR3 is made up of 14 amino acids. Germline CDR1 KGHSH, CDR2 LQKENI. Trimming took 3 bases from V and 5 from J, leaving 11 bases between them. CDR3 in amino acids: CASSPPIKNNEQFF. The DNA for the CDR3 is TGTGCCAGCTCACCGCCTATAAAGAACAATGAGCAGTTCTTC.